The 26 T cell receptor beta chains presented below share a single source sample, sequenced in a study of T cell repertoires in ileal Crohn's disease. Lamina propria lymphocytes from surgical specimens were isolated on a density gradient before sorting. Produced via immunoSEQ multiplex PCR; TCRdb's table is partial and in-frame only. This table has more than 5,500 clones, around 89% appearing once. The sequencing input was CD4+ T cells from ileum. The receptors were gathered from an adult with Crohn's disease. Some clones in this sample may be carry-over from other donors' samples.

The CDR3 nucleotides are TGTGCCAGCCGCCCTCAACCCACAGGGGGCTCTGAAGCTTTCTTT. Residues: CASRPQPTGGSEAFF. The chain links TRBV6-1 to TRBJ1-1; 9 nucleotides agree with TRBD1. Trimming removed 8 bases from V and 6 bases from J; junction bases left unmatched: 13. The CDR3 is made up of 15 amino acids. Germline CDR1 MNHNS, CDR2 SASEGT.

Here the CDR3 reads CASSFGGGSTEAFF. CDR3 sequence (DNA): TGTGCCAGCAGCTTTGGGGGGGGGAGCACTGAAGCTTTCTTT. The rearrangement uses TRBV7-8 and TRBJ1-1; a possible D gene is TRBD1 (5 bases). The CDR3 has 14 residues. The V end was cut by 3 bases, the J end by 4 bases, with 12 bases between. The germline gives CDR1 SGHVS, CDR2 FQNEAQ.

The rearrangement joins TRBV30 to TRBJ1-2; D remains ambiguous. CDR1 is GTSNPN, CDR2 SVGIG, per germline (reference sequence). There are 13 residues in the CDR3. The germline V and J ends were trimmed by 3 bases and 0 bases, with 8 bases remaining between them. CDR3 DNA sequence: TGTGCCTGGAGCGCAGGCCCTAACTATGGCTACACCTTC. Encoded protein: CAWSAGPNYGYTF.

The CDR3 sequence: CASSPDSEQYF. The DNA for the CDR3 is TGTGCCAGCAGTCCGGACAGCGAGCAGTACTTC. The rearrangement links TRBV6-1 to TRBJ2-7, with a tentative D call TRBD1 (6 bases). The germline gives CDR1 MNHNS, CDR2 SASEGT. V gave up 5 bases and J gave up 6 bases, with 8 bases separating them. This CDR3 has 11 residues.

V usage is TRBV2 and J usage is TRBJ1-1, with a possible D match to TRBD1 (6 bases). Germline lookup yields CDR1 SNHLY and CDR2 FYNNEI. V was trimmed by 6 bases and J by 4 bases, leaving 12 bases between them. This CDR3 has 13 amino acids. The CDR3 DNA is TGTGCCAGCAGCGTGACAGGCACCACTGAAGCTTTCTTT. Translated, it gives CASSVTGTTEAFF. Complete variable domain (other parts from reference TRBV2 and TRBJ1-1): EPEVTQTPSHQVTQMGQEVILRCVPISNHLYFYWYRQILGQKVEFLVSFYNNEISEKSEIFDDQFSVERPDGSNFTLKIRSTKLEDSAMYFCASSVTGTTEAFFGQGTRLTVV.

The chain is built from TRBV27 and TRBJ2-6; TRBD1 is a possible D gene (5 bases). CDR3 length: 16 amino acids. Germline CDR1 and CDR2: MNHEY and SMNVEV (reference sequence). The V end was cut by 6 bases, the J end by 0 bases, with 12 bases between. The CDR3 spells CASSREPLSGANVLTF. Written as DNA, the CDR3 is TGTGCCAGCAGCAGGGAACCCCTCTCTGGGGCCAACGTCCTGACTTTC.

The V gene is TRBV7-2, the J gene TRBJ2-3; the match to TRBD1 covers 7 bases. The germline CDR1 and CDR2 sequences are SGHTA and FQGNSA. J gave up 2 bases and V 5 bases, and 10 bases lay outside the gene matches. This CDR3 has 16 residues. The CDR3 sequence is CASSPTDRVFTDTQYF. The DNA of the CDR3 is TGTGCCAGCAGCCCGACAGACAGGGTATTCACAGATACGCAGTATTTT.

The chain has TRBV7-9 and TRBJ2-7; maybe TRBD1 (6 bases). V gave up 3 bases and J gave up 2 bases, with 14 bases separating them. CDR1 is SEHNR and CDR2 is FQNEAQ in the germline V gene (reference sequence). CDR3 length: 15 residues. The CDR3 DNA follows: TGTGCCAGCAGCTTGCAGGGGAGTCCACCCTACGAGCAGTACTTC. As protein: CASSLQGSPPYEQYF.

The V call is TRBV5-1, the J call TRBJ1-1; D possibly corresponds to TRBD1 (6 bases). The CDR3 is 15 amino acids. Trimming cost V 0 bases and J 8 bases, with 17 bases left between them. Germline-derived CDR1 and CDR2 are SGHRS and YFSETQ. The CDR3 DNA reads TGCGCCAGCAGCTTGGAGGCGGGGGAGAGGGGGGAAGCTTTCTTT. The encoded protein is CASSLEAGERGEAFF.

This chain joins TRBV11-3 and TRBJ2-3; D is perhaps TRBD2 (6 bases). The CDR3 extends over 16 amino acids. In germline, CDR1 is SGHNT, CDR2 YENEEA. Trimming left V 3 bases short and J 2 bases short, with 15 bases between. In nucleotides, the CDR3 is TGTGCCAGCAGCTTGGGGTCGGGAGTCAACACAGATACGCAGTATTTT. Encoded protein: CASSLGSGVNTDTQYF.

The chain uses TRBV7-2 and TRBJ2-2; maybe TRBD2 (6 bases). The germline gives CDR1 SGHTA, CDR2 FQGNSA. The CDR3 sequence is 16 residues long. The V and J ends lost 6 bases and 4 bases respectively, with 18 bases between them. CDR3 DNA sequence: TGTGCCAGCAGGCCGGGACTTGCTTCGGGCACCGGGGAGCTGTTTTTT. This encodes CASRPGLASGTGELFF.

The chain joins TRBV13 to TRBJ1-4; 8 positions agree with TRBD1. The V gene's germline CDR1 is PRHDT and CDR2 FYEKMQ (reference sequence). This CDR3 has 14 residues. J gave up 8 bases and V 3 bases, and 5 bases lay outside the gene matches. As DNA, the CDR3 is TGTGCCAGCAGCTTCGACAGGGGTGGGGAAAAACTGTTTTTT. It is translated as CASSFDRGGEKLFF.

This chain joins TRBV6-6 and TRBJ2-1, with 9 positions matching TRBD2. The CDR3 is made up of 15 amino acids. Germline assignment: CDR1 MNHNY and CDR2 SVGAGI (reference sequence). The ends lost 5 bases at V and 3 bases at J; junction bases unmatched: 5. The CDR3 nucleotides read TGTGCCAGCAGTCCCCGACTAGCGGACTACAATGAGCAGTTCTTC. It translates to CASSPRLADYNEQFF.

This rearrangement joins TRBV11-3 to TRBJ2-5; D is possibly TRBD2 (6 bases). Trimming left V 0 bases short and J 4 bases short, with 12 bases between. Germline loops: CDR1 SGHNT, CDR2 YENEEA. There are 15 residues in the CDR3. The CDR3 nucleotides read TGTGCCAGCAGCTTAGACGTTGGAGGGGCAGAGACCCAGTACTTC. It translates to CASSLDVGGAETQYF.

The genes are TRBV11-2 and TRBJ1-4, with 10 nucleotides matching TRBD1. CDR1 and CDR2 from the germline V gene are SGHAT and FQNNGV. The CDR3 is 16 amino acids. V dropped 1 base and J dropped 7; count of bases not matched to a gene: 6. The DNA of the CDR3 is TGTGCCAGCAGCTTAGGCCGGACAGGGGGGGGTGAAAAACTGTTTTTT. As protein: CASSLGRTGGGEKLFF.

CDR3 region: CASSFLAENNEKLFF. The CDR3 nucleotides are TGTGCCAGCAGCTTCTTGGCGGAAAATAATGAAAAACTGTTTTTT. The chain carries TRBV7-6 and TRBJ1-4; D gene ambiguous. Between the trimmed V and J ends, which lost 3 bases and 4 bases, there was a span of 12 bases. The CDR3 runs to 15 residues. From germline, CDR1 is SGHVS and CDR2 FNYEAQ.

The J gene is TRBJ2-6, the V gene TRBV7-3, with 13 positions matching TRBD2. This CDR3 has 18 amino acids. V shed 5 bases and J 3 bases; nucleotides not matched to a gene: 7. Germline assignment: CDR1 SGHTA and CDR2 FQGTGA. CDR3 sequence reads: CASSPGLAGVIGANVLTF. The DNA for the CDR3 is TGTGCCAGCAGCCCCGGACTAGCGGGAGTGATTGGGGCCAACGTCCTGACTTTC.

The chain is built from TRBV7-2 and TRBJ2-1, with 9 bases lining up with TRBD2. The V gene end was trimmed by 4 bases and the J gene end by 1 base; junction bases not matched to a gene: 11. CDR3 length: 18 residues. CDR1 and CDR2 from the germline V gene are SGHTA and FQGNSA. The CDR3 DNA is TGTGCCAGCAGCTCCCAGGCGGGGGGGAGCTATTCCTACAATGAGCAGTTCTTC. It yields the protein CASSSQAGGSYSYNEQFF.

This clone has only one observation. CDR3 coding DNA: TGCGCCAGCAGGGACAGTCCCCCAGCCTACGAGCAGTACTTC. Protein: CASRDSPPAYEQYF. This chain connects TRBV10-2 to TRBJ2-7, with a possible D match to TRBD1 (6 bases). V was clipped by 6 bases and J by 2 bases, with 14 bases between them. The CDR3 length is 14 residues. Germline loops: CDR1 WSHSY, CDR2 SAAADI.

This clone was detected once. V gene TRBV4-3 combines with J gene TRBJ2-7; 9 nucleotides agree with TRBD2. CDR3 length: 16 residues. Germline V lookup: CDR1 LGHNA, CDR2 YSLEER. Germline trimming cut 1 base from V and 3 bases from J; bases unmatched to any gene: 7. CDR3 nucleotides: TGCGCCAGCAGCCAAGGGCTTAGCGGGAGTTACTACGAGCAGTACTTC. Protein sequence: CASSQGLSGSYYEQYF.

The chain couples TRBV5-1 to TRBJ2-5; the match to TRBD2 covers 10 bases. The CDR3 covers 17 residues. After removal of 4 bases from V and 3 bases from J, the junction contained 12 bases not matched to a gene. Germline loops: CDR1 SGHRS, CDR2 YFSETQ. The CDR3 here is CASSDLRTSGAKETQYF. The CDR3 nucleotides read TGCGCCAGCAGCGATCTTCGAACTAGCGGGGCTAAAGAGACCCAGTACTTC.

V is TRBV7-2 and J is TRBJ1-3; a possible D gene is TRBD1 (5 bases). Germline V CDR1 and CDR2: SGHTA, FQGNSA. V dropped 6 bases and J dropped 0 bases, with 9 bases sitting between them. The CDR3 is 14 residues long. The CDR3 DNA is TGTGCCAGCAGTAGACAGAGCTCTGGAAACACCATATATTTT. It codes for CASSRQSSGNTIYF.

The gene calls are TRBV28 and TRBJ1-2, with unresolved D. CDR1 and CDR2 from the germline V gene are MDHEN and SYDVKM. The CDR3 spans 12 residues. The V end lost 3 bases, the J end lost 8 bases, and 10 bases lay between the germline ends. The DNA for the CDR3 is TGTGCCAGCAGTTTGACCCGCGGGGGCTACACCTTC. Encoded protein: CASSLTRGGYTF.

The V gene is TRBV9, the J gene TRBJ2-7, with 9 bases matching TRBD1. J gave up 2 bases and V 2 bases, and 2 bases lay outside the gene matches. Germline V gene lookup returns CDR1 SGDLS and CDR2 YYNGEE. There are 14 residues in the CDR3. CDR3 nucleotide sequence: TGTGCCAGCAGCGTTGGGACAGGGCCCTACGAGCAGTACTTC. It specifies CASSVGTGPYEQYF.

The chain links TRBV11-3 to TRBJ1-1; 10 nucleotides line up with TRBD1. This CDR3 contains 15 residues. V lost 5 bases to trimming and J lost 5 bases; unmatched junction nucleotides: 8. From germline, CDR1 is SGHNT and CDR2 YENEEA. The CDR3 sequence is CASSMGQGPETEAFF. The DNA of the CDR3 is TGTGCCAGCAGCATGGGACAGGGGCCGGAGACTGAAGCTTTCTTT.

The chain is built from TRBV6-4 and TRBJ2-1; 8 positions agree with TRBD2. The trim removed 5 bases at V and 6 bases at J, leaving 6 bases unmatched. The V gene's germline CDR1 is MRHNA and CDR2 SNTAGT. This CDR3 comprises 14 residues. The CDR3 DNA sequence: TGTGCCAGCAGTAGCGGGAGTGGGGTCAATGAGCAGTTCTTC. Translation gives CASSSGSGVNEQFF.